This T cell receptor (beta chain) was profiled in a study of TIL therapy for anti-PD-1-resistant metastatic lung cancer. The immunoSEQ assay was v3. The table came from immunoSEQ multiplex PCR; TCRdb's copy has only in-frame clones and leaves some out. The profile shows tens of thousands of clones, around 80% of them singletons. Germline lookup yields CDR1 MGHRA and CDR2 YSYEKL. This CDR3 has 17 amino acids. With 1 base removed from V and 2 bases from J, the gap between germline ends came to 15 bases. Time point indicated: pre-treatment sample, taken before nivolumab and TIL therapy. The chain is built from TRBV4-1 and TRBJ1-3, with D tentatively TRBD1 (6 bases). This clonotype originated in a man between 70 and 80 years old with non-small cell lung cancer. The sample in question was blood, obtained at baseline. This CDR3 is CASSQAMGGGTGNTIYF. The CDR3 nucleotides read TGCGCCAGCAGCCAAGCAATGGGTGGGGGCACTGGAAACACCATATATTTT.